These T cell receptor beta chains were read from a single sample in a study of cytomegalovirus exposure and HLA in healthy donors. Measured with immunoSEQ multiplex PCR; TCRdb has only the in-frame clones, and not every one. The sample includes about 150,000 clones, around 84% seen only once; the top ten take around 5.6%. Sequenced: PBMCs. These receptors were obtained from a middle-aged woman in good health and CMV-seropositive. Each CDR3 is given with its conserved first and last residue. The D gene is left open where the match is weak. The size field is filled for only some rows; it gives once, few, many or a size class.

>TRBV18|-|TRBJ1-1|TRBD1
TGTGCCAGCTCACCACGGCAGGGGGCGCCTTGGGGAGCTTTCTTT
CASSPRQGAPWGAFF
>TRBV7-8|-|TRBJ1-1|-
TGTGCCAGCAGCTTCCTGGGGAGACCGAACACTGAAGCTTTCTTT
CASSFLGRPNTEAFF
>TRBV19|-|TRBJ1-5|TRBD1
TGTGCCAGTAGACCGGGACAGGGGGACCAGCCCCAGCATTTT
CASRPGQGDQPQHF
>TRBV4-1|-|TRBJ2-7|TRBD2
TGCGCCAGCAGCCAAGCTATTAGCGGGAGCTACGAGCAGTACTTC
CASSQAISGSYEQYF
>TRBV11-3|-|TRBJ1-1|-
TGTGCCAGCAGCTTAGATTTGAGGGCTGAAGCTTTCTTT
CASSLDLRAEAFF
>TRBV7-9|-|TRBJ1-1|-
TGTGCCAGCAGCTCACGCACAGGAATTAACACTGAAGCTTTCTTT
CASSSRTGINTEAFF
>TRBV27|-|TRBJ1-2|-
TGTGCCAGCAGTTTATCAGGCGGAGCAGGGTATTATGGCTACACCTTC
CASSLSGGAGYYGYTF
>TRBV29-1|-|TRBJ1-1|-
TGCAGCGTCGCTTTCACAGGGAACACTGAAGCTTTCTTT
CSVAFTGNTEAFF
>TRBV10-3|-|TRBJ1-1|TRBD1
TGTGCCTTTCAACAGGGGGCAAGCACTGAAGCTTTCTTT
CAFQQGASTEAFF
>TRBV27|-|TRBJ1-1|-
TGTGCCAGCAGTTTACGGTTTCAGGGGTTTTTGAACACTGAAGCTTTCTTT
CASSLRFQGFLNTEAFF
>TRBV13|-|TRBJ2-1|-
TGTGCCAGCAGCCTAGCCGGTTGGTACAATGAGCAGTTCTTC
CASSLAGWYNEQFF
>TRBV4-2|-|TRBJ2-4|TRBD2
TGTGCCAGCAGCCAAGATTCTAGCGGGAGGTCGGTCAAAAACATTCAGTACTTC
CASSQDSSGRSVKNIQYF
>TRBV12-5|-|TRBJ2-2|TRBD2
TGTGCTAGTGGTTTGTCCTCAAGCGGGAGTTACACCGGGGAGCTGTTTTTT
CASGLSSSGSYTGELFF
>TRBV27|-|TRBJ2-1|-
TGTGCCAGCAGTCTAACAGGTGTCGAGCAGTTCTTC
CASSLTGVEQFF
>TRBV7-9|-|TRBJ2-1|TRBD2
TGTGCCAGTTTTATAGCGGGAGGCAATGAGCAGTTCTTC
CASFIAGGNEQFF
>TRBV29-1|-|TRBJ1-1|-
TGCAGCGCGCATTCCAGCACTGAAGCTTTCTTT
CSAHSSTEAFF
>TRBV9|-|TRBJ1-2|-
TGTGCCAGCAGCGTAGGGGCAGGGTATAATGGCTACACCTTC
CASSVGAGYNGYTF
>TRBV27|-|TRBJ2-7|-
TGTGCCAGCAGTTTAGAGGCTAGCTCGGACGAGCAGTACTTC
CASSLEASSDEQYF
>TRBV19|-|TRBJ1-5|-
TGTGCCAGTAGTATGGTATCGATGCAGGGCAATCAGCCCCAGCATTTT
CASSMVSMQGNQPQHF
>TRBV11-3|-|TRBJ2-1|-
TGTGCCAGCAGCTTAGAAGGGCGGGATGAGCAGTTCTTC
CASSLEGRDEQFF
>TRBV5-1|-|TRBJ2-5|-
TGCGCCAGCAGCTTGGAGCTCTACCGAGAGACCCAGTACTTC
CASSLELYRETQYF
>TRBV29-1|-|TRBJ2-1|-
TGCAGCGTCCCGAACCCGACAAACTACAATGAGCAGTTCTTC
CSVPNPTNYNEQFF
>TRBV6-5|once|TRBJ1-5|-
TGTGCCAGCAGTCGGACAGTTAGCAATCAGCCCCAGCATTTT
CASSRTVSNQPQHF
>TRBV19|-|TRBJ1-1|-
TGTGCCAGTAGGGGACTCAGATTGAACACTGAAGCTTTCTTT
CASRGLRLNTEAFF
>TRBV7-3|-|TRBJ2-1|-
TGTGCCAGCAGCCTAAGTGGGAGTGAGCAGTTCTTC
CASSLSGSEQFF
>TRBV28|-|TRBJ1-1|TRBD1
TGTGCCAGCAGGATACAGGGGATCCGTGAAGCTTTCTTT
CASRIQGIREAFF
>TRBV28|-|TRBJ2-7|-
TGTGCCAGCAGTGTAACCGATCCTAGCGCACCCTACGAGCAGTACTTC
CASSVTDPSAPYEQYF
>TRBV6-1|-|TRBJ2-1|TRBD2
TGTGCCAGCAGTGAAGGGTCCGGCGGGAGGATCTTCGGTGAGCAGTTCTTC
CASSEGSGGRIFGEQFF